This TCR beta chain is from a study of T cells in Graves' hyperthyroidism and ophthalmopathy. Study-level results: Classification by a 13 V-J model distinguished ophthalmopathy from stable hyperthyroidism.

Recently diagnosed hyperthyroidism of less than 2 months' duration affected patients aged 18 to 65. It was uncontrolled infection, other autoimmune disease, pregnancy or lactation that excluded patients. The blood specimen was taken at initial hyperthyroidism diagnosis, before any ophthalmopathy symptoms. The TCR beta CDR3 regions underwent amplification using RNA transcripts as the source. The TCR CDR3 was amplified in a first-round RT-PCR using the HTBI primer set. TCRdb passed the multiplex PCR reads through MiXCR, listing each CDR3 protein once. The table records hundreds of thousands of distinct CDR3 sequences, around a sixth of them present only once. V gave up 2 bases and J gave up 4 bases, with 8 bases separating them. CDR1 and CDR2 (germline): MNHNY, SVGAGI (reference sequence). The CDR3 runs 13 residues. In its sample, this clonotype was seen a few times. Its specificity is unknown.

The sample was blood. The chain recombines TRBV6-6 with TRBJ1-2; a possible D gene is TRBD1 (5 bases). This TCR was sampled from a woman aged 45 to 65 with Graves' hyperthyroidism that later progressed to Graves' ophthalmopathy. The CDR3 DNA reads as TGTGCCAGCAGTTACAGGGGAATCTATGGCTACACCTTC. Protein product: CASSYRGIYGYTF.